This T cell receptor beta chain was recorded in a study of blood T cell repertoires in COVID-19. As for the study in general: The samples span acute and convalescent COVID-19 from the United States, Italy and Spain.

Under the authors' procedure: Reference gene primer amplification in the assay estimated nucleated cell counts. The data were produced by immunoSEQ multiplex PCR, yet TCRdb's version contains in-frame clones alone and is incomplete. Clone size and V and J calls were adopted from that table, with D and trimming inferred from the DNA. This table holds about 80,000 clones, around 77% found once. Sequencing was done on a sample of peripheral blood. This clonotype was sampled from a man between 65 and 85 years old with active or convalescent COVID-19.

CDR3 DNA sequence: TGTGCCAGCAGAGATCAGGGGGAAGGTTCACCCCTCCACTTT. Protein: CASRDQGEGSPLHF. The chain is built from TRBV28 and TRBJ1-6; 7 bases line up with TRBD1. The CDR3 totals 14 residues. Germline CDR1 and CDR2: MDHEN and SYDVKM. The V segment lost 6 bases and the J segment 9 bases; nucleotides outside the gene matches: 8.